The next 3 T cell receptor beta chains were all read from a single sample in a study of shared clonotypes between healthy human individuals. Generated by immunoSEQ multiplex PCR, the TCRdb table keeps only in-frame clones and is missing some. The data show a few million clones, approximately 95% seen once. Sequenced sample: naive CD4+ T cells from PBMCs. Indicated subset: CD45RA+ positively selected. These TCRs come from a man aged 18 to 29 in good health. Some clones in this sample may be carry-over from other donors' samples.

About this clone itself: The same CDR3 arises from other DNA sequences in this sample as well. The CDR3 protein is CASSPTGTYEQYF. DNA for the CDR3: TGTGCCAGCAGTCCGACAGGGACCTACGAGCAGTACTTC. The genes are TRBV6-6 and TRBJ2-7; 7 positions agree with TRBD1. With 5 bases clipped from V and 2 bases from J, the junction kept 3 bases outside the gene matches. CDR3 length: 13 residues. CDR1 MNHNY and CDR2 SVGAGI come from the germline V gene (reference sequence).

This chain links TRBV28 with TRBJ2-7; no definite D call. Between the trimmed V and J ends, which lost 6 bases and 1 base, there was a span of 16 bases. This CDR3 has 15 residues. Germline CDR1 is MDHEN and CDR2 is SYDVKM. In nucleotides, the CDR3 is TGTGCCAGCAGCAACACCAGGATACCTTCCTACGAGCAGTACTTC. Translating gives CASSNTRIPSYEQYF.

CDR3 residues: CASSLSIGARETQYF. CDR3 coding DNA: TGTGCCAGCAGCTTGTCGATAGGGGCCCGGGAGACCCAGTACTTC. The rearrangement uses TRBV5-4 and TRBJ2-5, with D perhaps matching TRBD1 (5 bases). Per germline, CDR1 SGHNT and CDR2 YYREEE (reference sequence). V was clipped by 1 base and J by 5 bases, with 15 bases between them. The CDR3 sequence is 15 residues long.